One T cell receptor beta chain is described in this entry. This specimen comes from a study of shared T cell receptors in the human thymus. The length of the CDR3 is 13 residues. The germline gives CDR1 SGHTA, CDR2 FQGNSA. V trimming: 5 bases; J trimming: 6 bases; junction bases outside the gene matches: 4. Sequencing used immunoSEQ multiplex PCR; TCRdb keeps in-frame clones, though not all of them. The table shows about 660,000 clones, with 85% to 90% occurring only once. Another study also made use of these data, one on human thymus T cells. From that second work: Infants, healthy and Finnish, who were having corrective surgery for congenital heart defects served as donors. Thymus pieces cut out during corrective heart surgery were the tissue that was used. Thymic and blood repertoires appeared to carry a bias in their V and J gene usage. Unrelated people showed highly overlapping thymic repertoires, related research reported.

The sequence was obtained from a boy younger than two with a congenital heart defect. Sequencing input: thymocytes. The J gene is TRBJ2-7, the V gene TRBV7-2; 10 positions agree with TRBD2. Here the CDR3 reads CASSVLAGAEQYF. CDR3 bases: TGTGCCAGCAGCGTCCTAGCGGGAGCCGAGCAGTACTTC.